This T cell receptor beta chain was sequenced for a study of T cell repertoires in cytomegalovirus infection. In the study overall: Carrying CMV and the relevant HLA type showed in public TCR beta signatures.

In its sample, this clonotype was seen a few times. The antigen remains undetermined. Study conclusions and caveats: HLA-C-restricted CMV clonotypes gave the most frequent clonotype in two of eight donors. Individuals carrying CMV plus the relevant HLA were identified by cumulative frequency of public TCR beta families.

TCRdb fed the reads into MiXCR, producing one record per CDR3 protein. Of 75,000 to 100,000 distinct CDR3 sequences listed, around 49% are singletons. Sequencing was performed on CD8+ T cells from cultured PBMCs, taken from culture after CMV antigen stimulation. This receptor was obtained from a human donor in good health (CMV status not recorded). Some clones in this sample may be carry-over from other donors' samples.

The CDR3, as DNA: TGTGCCACCAGAACAGGGGGCTACGAGCAGTACTTC. Translated, it gives CATRTGGYEQYF. This chain links TRBV6-5 with TRBJ2-7; 8 bases map to TRBD1. Per germline, CDR1 MNHEY and CDR2 SVGAGI. The CDR3 extends over 12 amino acids. V shed 10 bases and J 3 bases; nucleotides not matched to a gene: 5.